The T cell receptor (beta chain) described here comes from a study of shared clonotypes between healthy human individuals. About this clone itself: Other DNA sequences within the sample encode an identical CDR3.

Germline trimming cut 5 bases from V and 6 bases from J; bases unmatched to any gene: 7. Germline V lookup: CDR1 SGHTA, CDR2 FQGNSA. CDR3 length: 14 residues. There were no recent acute infections or vaccinations among the donors, who were healthy HIV-negative adults. The authors distributed each subset's genomic DNA evenly over several immunoSEQ plates. Produced via immunoSEQ multiplex PCR; TCRdb's table is partial and in-frame only. The profile covers approximately 940,000 clones, with more than 75% appearing a single time and around 1.4% taken by the ten largest. Sequenced: memory CD4+ T cells sorted from blood. Subset defined: CD45RA-negative fraction. The receptor comes from a man younger than 35 in good health. This chain links TRBV7-2 with TRBJ1-5, with TRBD1 matching over 7 bases. CDR3 DNA sequence: TGTGCCAGCAGCCTGAGACAGGGTGGTCAGCCCCAGCATTTT. This sequence encodes CASSLRQGGQPQHF.